One and the same sample provided the 17 T cell receptor beta chains below, sequenced in a study of blood T cell repertoires in COVID-19. The method was immunoSEQ multiplex PCR; TCRdb's version includes in-frame clones alone and lacks a portion of them. Among about half a million clones listed, roughly 89% were seen once. The source material was peripheral blood. Receptors were obtained from a man aged 18 to 35 with COVID-19, enrolled during active disease.

This chain uses TRBV4-1 with TRBJ1-1, with a tentative D call TRBD1 (5 bases). The ends were cut back, 1 base at V and 0 bases at J, with 15 bases in the middle. The germline gives CDR1 MGHRA, CDR2 YSYEKL. The CDR3 is 17 amino acids. DNA of the CDR3: TGCGCCAGCAGCCAAGCCAGGACACTCTCAATGAACACTGAAGCTTTCTTT. Its translation: CASSQARTLSMNTEAFF.

This sequence joins TRBV5-1 and TRBJ1-6; D is uncertain. CDR1 is SGHRS and CDR2 is YFSETQ in the germline V gene. The V end was cut by 10 bases, the J end by 0 bases, with 29 bases between. CDR3 length: 20 amino acids. The CDR3 nucleotides are TGCGCCGCGAAAGAAGGTCGTAACCAAAACAGAAACTCCTATAATTCACCCCTCCACTTT. Residues: CAAKEGRNQNRNSYNSPLHF.

The chain is built from TRBV11-3 and TRBJ2-3; tentatively, D is TRBD2 (5 bases). Germline V lookup: CDR1 SGHNT, CDR2 YENEEA. V gave up 2 bases and J gave up 3 bases, with 9 bases separating them. The CDR3 has 14 residues. The CDR3 region is CASSLSRGTDTQYF. CDR3 coding DNA: TGTGCCAGCAGCTTAAGTCGGGGTACAGATACGCAGTATTTT.

This clone was seen many times. This rearrangement joins TRBV27 to TRBJ2-7, with 8 positions matching TRBD1. The V gene end was trimmed by 0 bases and the J gene end by 0 bases; junction bases not matched to a gene: 7. This CDR3 contains 17 residues. In germline, CDR1 is MNHEY, CDR2 SMNVEV (reference sequence). The CDR3 protein is CASSLSGQGLASYEQYF. CDR3 DNA sequence: TGTGCCAGCAGTTTATCCGGACAGGGCCTGGCCTCCTACGAGCAGTACTTC.

The chain combines TRBV21-1 with TRBJ2-1; the table's D call, TRBD2, was not checked against the DNA. TRBV21-1 is assigned pseudogene status. CDR3 size: 18 residues. The chain's CDR3 is CASIPGTSGREAYNEQFF. CDR3 DNA sequence: TGTGCCAGCATCCCCGGGACTAGCGGGAGAGAAGCCTACAATGAGCAGTTCTTC.

The J gene is TRBJ2-2, the V gene TRBV10-2; 8 bases fit TRBD2. V lost 6 bases, J lost 1 base, and 4 bases stayed unmatched. There are 15 residues in the CDR3. Germline CDR1 and CDR2: WSHSY and SAAADI. This chain's CDR3 is CASRAGVMNTGELFF. The DNA of the CDR3 is TGCGCCAGCAGAGCGGGAGTGATGAACACCGGGGAGCTGTTTTTT.

This sequence joins TRBV14 and TRBJ2-7; TRBD2 might be the D (7 bases). The germline gives CDR1 SGHDN, CDR2 FVKESK. The CDR3 is 15 amino acids. Deletions cut 4 bases from V and 6 bases from J, with 19 bases between. Written as DNA, the CDR3 is TGTGCCAGCAGCCCAAATCTCGGGGGGCCGGGCGAGCAGTACTTC. Translated, it gives CASSPNLGGPGEQYF.

CDR3 sequence: CASQHLSGGSTDTQYF. The CDR3 coding sequence is TGTGCCAGCCAACACCTTAGCGGGGGTAGCACAGATACGCAGTATTTT. This sequence joins TRBV7-6 and TRBJ2-3, with 9 bases fitting TRBD2. Germline CDR1 SGHVS, CDR2 FNYEAQ. V was clipped by 8 bases and J by 0 bases; unmatched bases: 9. There are 16 residues in the CDR3.

V usage is TRBV7-9 and J usage is TRBJ1-1; TRBD1 matches 10 bases. CDR3 length: 14 residues. V dropped 4 bases and J dropped 5; count of bases not matched to a gene: 4. Looked up from germline, CDR1 is SEHNR and CDR2 is FQNEAQ (reference sequence). The CDR3 sequence is CASSSDRGRTEAFF. CDR3 bases: TGTGCCAGCAGCTCTGACAGGGGGCGAACTGAAGCTTTCTTT. Drawing the rest from reference TRBV7-9 and TRBJ1-1, the complete variable domain is DTGVSQNPRHKITKRGQNVTFRCDPISEHNRLYWYRQTLGQGPEFLTYFQNEAQLEKSRLLSDRFSAERPKGSFSTLEIQRTEQGDSAMYLCASSSDRGRTEAFFGQGTRLTVV.

The genes are TRBV2 and TRBJ2-5, with D perhaps TRBD1 (6 bases). Germline values: CDR1 SNHLY, CDR2 FYNNEI. Trimming shortened V by 7 bases and J by 5 bases, and 23 bases separated the two germline ends. There are 16 residues in the CDR3. CDR3 loop: CASIPRPPTGRETQYF. In nucleotides, the CDR3 is TGTGCCAGCATCCCAAGGCCCCCGACAGGCCGGGAGACCCAGTACTTC. The variable domain in full, completed from reference TRBV2 and TRBJ2-5, reads EPEVTQTPSHQVTQMGQEVILRCVPISNHLYFYWYRQILGQKVEFLVSFYNNEISEKSEIFDDQFSVERPDGSNFTLKIRSTKLEDSAMYFCASIPRPPTGRETQYFGPGTRLLVL.

This rearrangement joins TRBV29-1 to TRBJ2-1, with D possibly being TRBD1 (5 bases). The CDR3 spans 14 residues. The germline V and J ends were trimmed by 6 bases and 8 bases, with 20 bases remaining between them. Germline values: CDR1 SQVTM, CDR2 ANQGSEA. The DNA for the CDR3 is TGCAGCGTACCCAGGAGACAGTCCCCCCATGAGCAGTTCTTC. This gives the protein CSVPRRQSPHEQFF.

V gene TRBV5-4 combines with J gene TRBJ2-2; a possible D gene is TRBD2 (6 bases). The CDR3 sequence is 16 residues long. Trimming cost V 5 bases and J 3 bases, with 17 bases left between them. Germline-derived CDR1 and CDR2 are SGHNT and YYREEE (reference sequence). The CDR3 protein is CASSRRDRSYTGELFF. The CDR3 DNA reads as TGTGCCAGCAGTCGGCGGGACCGGAGTTACACCGGGGAGCTGTTTTTT.

DNA of the CDR3: TGTGCCAGCAGCTTAGAATCTAGCGGGGGCACCGGGGAGCTGTTTTTT. As protein: CASSLESSGGTGELFF. The chain uses TRBV7-4 and TRBJ2-2; 10 nucleotides match TRBD2. The CDR3 has 16 amino acids. Germline trimming cut 1 base from V and 4 bases from J; bases unmatched to any gene: 3. The V gene's germline CDR1 is SGHVT and CDR2 SQSDAQ. Variable domain in full (rest from reference TRBV7-4 and TRBJ2-2): GAGVSQSPRYKVAKRGRDVALRCDSISGHVTLYWYRQTLGQGSEVLTYSQSDAQRDKSGRPSGRFSAERPERSVSTLKIQRTEQGDSAVYLCASSLESSGGTGELFFGEGSRLTVL.

This chain connects TRBV27 to TRBJ1-5, with a tentative D call TRBD1 (5 bases). Germline CDR1 is MNHEY and CDR2 is SMNVEV (reference sequence). The CDR3 is 14 amino acids. Trimming removed 3 bases at V and 4 bases at J, with 10 bases between. The CDR3 reads CASSLWGGNQPQHF. The CDR3, as DNA: TGTGCCAGCAGTTTGTGGGGGGGTAATCAGCCCCAGCATTTT.

V and J are TRBV10-3 and TRBJ1-1; D is possibly TRBD1 (6 bases). The CDR3 length is 13 residues. Germline V gene data show CDR1 as ENHRY and CDR2 as SYGVKD. With 6 bases removed from V and 6 bases from J, the gap between germline ends came to 14 bases. This chain's CDR3 is CAISPQGGAEAFF. The CDR3 nucleotides read TGTGCCATCAGCCCACAGGGCGGCGCTGAAGCTTTCTTT.

V is TRBV2 and J is TRBJ2-1; 8 bases are shared with TRBD2. The germline gives CDR1 SNHLY, CDR2 FYNNEI. The V segment lost 8 bases and the J segment 9 bases; nucleotides outside the gene matches: 9. This CDR3 comprises 13 residues. The DNA of the CDR3 is TGTGCCAGCGGGTTAATGGCGGGAGGTGAGCAGTTCTTC. Protein product: CASGLMAGGEQFF.

The chain links TRBV6-1 to TRBJ1-2, with TRBD1 identical over 11 bases. J lost 4 bases, V lost 3 bases, and 4 bases had no gene match. The CDR3 length is 15 residues. Germline lookup yields CDR1 MNHNS and CDR2 SASEGT. CDR3 coding DNA: TGTGCCAGCAGTGAGGACAGGGGGCATCCCTATGGCTACACCTTC. Its protein is CASSEDRGHPYGYTF.